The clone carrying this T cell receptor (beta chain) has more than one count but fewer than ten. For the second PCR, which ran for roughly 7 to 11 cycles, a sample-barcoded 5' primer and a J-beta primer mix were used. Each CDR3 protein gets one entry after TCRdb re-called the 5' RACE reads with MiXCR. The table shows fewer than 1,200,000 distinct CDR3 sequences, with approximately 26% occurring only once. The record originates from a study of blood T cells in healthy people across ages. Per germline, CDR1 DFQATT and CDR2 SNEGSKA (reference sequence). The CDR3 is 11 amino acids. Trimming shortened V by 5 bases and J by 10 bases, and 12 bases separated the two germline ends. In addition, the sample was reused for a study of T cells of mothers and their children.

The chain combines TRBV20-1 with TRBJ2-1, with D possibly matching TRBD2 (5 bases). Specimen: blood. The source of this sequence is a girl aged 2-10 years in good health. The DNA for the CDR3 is TGCAGTGCTGCGACCGGGATGGAGCAGTTCTTC. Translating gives CSAATGMEQFF.